These 6 T cell receptor beta chains were all obtained from the same sample, sequenced in a study of blood T cell repertoires in COVID-19. The assay was immunoSEQ multiplex PCR, and TCRdb's table has in-frame clones only and misses some. Of 120,000 to 150,000 clones in the sample, around 89% were seen once. Sequenced sample: peripheral blood. These TCRs come from a human donor in a cohort sampled during active COVID-19.

The V and J genes are TRBV5-6 and TRBJ2-2; 7 nucleotides align to TRBD2. The length of the CDR3 is 15 residues. Germline loops: CDR1 SGHDT, CDR2 YYEEEE. Germline trimming cut 4 bases from V and 4 bases from J; bases unmatched to any gene: 7. The CDR3 sequence: CASSPGGLSTGELFF. In DNA form, the CDR3 reads TGTGCCAGCAGCCCCGGGGGGTTGAGCACCGGGGAGCTGTTTTTT.

About this clone: Other DNA sequences in the sample encode the same CDR3. The V call is TRBV9, the J call TRBJ2-2; D is unclear. The CDR3 is 15 residues long. Deletions cut 0 bases from V and 1 base from J, with 7 bases between. From germline, CDR1 is SGDLS and CDR2 YYNGEE. The CDR3 nucleotides read TGTGCCAGCAGCGTAGTGGGCCAGAACACCGGGGAGCTGTTTTTT. It yields the protein CASSVVGQNTGELFF.

This chain uses TRBV25-1 with TRBJ1-2; D remains ambiguous. The CDR3 has 11 amino acids. Germline values: CDR1 MGHDK, CDR2 SYGVNS. The V end lost 4 bases, the J end lost 8 bases, and 8 bases lay between the germline ends. Here the CDR3 reads CASSGGGGYTF. DNA for the CDR3: TGTGCCAGCAGTGGGGGAGGAGGCTACACCTTC.

This clone was recorded once. The chain is built from TRBV5-4 and TRBJ1-6, with TRBD1 identical over 9 bases. The CDR3 totals 14 residues. CDR1 is SGHNT, CDR2 YYREEE, per germline (reference sequence). V was clipped by 6 bases and J by 8 bases; unmatched bases: 6. The chain's CDR3 is CASTRTGVDSPLHF. CDR3 DNA sequence: TGTGCCAGCACCCGGACAGGGGTGGATTCACCCCTCCACTTT.

The V call is TRBV6-6, the J call TRBJ1-3, with D unresolved. Trimming shortened V by 4 bases and J by 1 base, and 5 bases separated the two germline ends. The CDR3 runs 13 residues. Germline CDR1 and CDR2: MNHNY and SVGAGI (reference sequence). CDR3 region: CASSLTSGNTIYF. The DNA for the CDR3 is TGTGCCAGCAGTTTGACATCTGGAAACACCATATATTTT.

This clone has just one count. This chain uses TRBV7-9 with TRBJ2-5; D ambiguous. Per the germline V gene, CDR1 is SEHNR and CDR2 is FQNEAQ (reference sequence). The CDR3 consists of 13 residues. V was pared by 3 bases and J by 1 base, with 6 bases between. CDR3 nucleotide sequence: TGTGCCAGCAGCTTGGAGCTCCAAGAGACCCAGTACTTC. This encodes CASSLELQETQYF.